This T cell receptor beta chain was recovered during a study of neurological immune-mediated disorders. Many counts were recorded for this clonotype. The team produced cDNA through 5'RACE using 10-nucleotide random UMIs. TCRdb redid the calling of the 5' RACE reads with MiXCR, one entry per CDR3 protein. The sample shows under 70,000 distinct CDR3 sequences, 3% to 4% of them seen only once. J gave up 8 bases and V 5 bases, and 17 bases lay outside the gene matches. Germline assignment: CDR1 SGHAT and CDR2 FQNNGV. The CDR3 length is 18 residues. This sequence joins TRBV11-2 and TRBJ2-2, with 10 positions matching TRBD2. This clonotype originated in a woman in her forties or fifties with multiple sclerosis. Sample: PBMCs. The CDR3 region has the DNA TGTGCCAGCAGCCTATACCCATCTAGCGGGAGCCACGGGGGGGAGCTGTTTTTT. Residues: CASSLYPSSGSHGGELFF.